This entry lists 10 T cell receptor beta chains sequenced from one sample in a study of cytomegalovirus exposure and HLA in healthy donors. The PCR ran on 60 Vbeta and 13 Jbeta primers. Assay used: immunoSEQ multiplex PCR; TCRdb lists only in-frame clones, some missing. The data hold tens of thousands of clones, with about 80% observed a single time. Sequenced: PBMCs. The receptors originated from a woman in her forties or fifties in good health and CMV-seropositive.

V is TRBV30 and J is TRBJ2-7; TRBD1 agrees at 7 bases. Germline-derived CDR1 and CDR2 are GTSNPN and SVGIG (reference sequence). The J segment lost 0 bases and the V segment lost 5 bases, leaving 1 base of the junction unmatched. CDR3 length equals 12 residues. In DNA, the CDR3 is TGTGCCTGGGGGGACAGCTCCTACGAGCAGTACTTC. Protein sequence: CAWGDSSYEQYF.

The count of this clone is one. J is TRBJ2-7 and V is TRBV11-2, with TRBD1 as a possible D gene (5 bases). V was clipped by 1 base and J by 5 bases, with 9 bases between them. The CDR3 sequence is 13 residues long. Germline V gene sequence: CDR1 SGHAT, CDR2 FQNNGV. CDR3 loop: CASSLGQGDEQYV. DNA of the CDR3: TGTGCCAGCAGCTTAGGGCAGGGCGACGAGCAGTACGTC.

The count of this clone is one. This chain joins TRBV6-5 and TRBJ1-2, with D possibly TRBD1 on 6 matching bases. The CDR3 runs 13 residues. The V and J ends lost 5 bases and 2 bases respectively, with 9 bases between them. Germline V lookup: CDR1 MNHEY, CDR2 SVGAGI. The CDR3 region is CASSPGQNYGYTF. The CDR3 nucleotides read TGTGCCAGCAGTCCCGGACAGAACTATGGCTACACCTTC.

The rearrangement joins TRBV6-1 to TRBJ2-7; 7 positions agree with TRBD1. Germline CDR1 reads MNHNS; CDR2 reads SASEGT. With 11 bases clipped from V and 6 bases from J, the junction kept 13 bases outside the gene matches. The CDR3 consists of 13 residues. The CDR3 reads CAAGDRADAEQYF. The CDR3 nucleotides read TGTGCCGCCGGAGACAGGGCAGACGCCGAGCAGTACTTC.

This chain connects TRBV11-3 to TRBJ1-1, with D tentatively TRBD1 (6 bases). V lost 4 bases and J lost 7, with 10 bases in between. The germline gives CDR1 SGHNT, CDR2 YENEEA. The CDR3 covers 12 residues. CDR3: CASSSSDSEAFF. The CDR3 nucleotides are TGTGCCAGCAGCTCCTCGGACAGTGAAGCTTTCTTT.

The V call is TRBV11-2, the J call TRBJ2-1; 10 bases align to TRBD1. The V and J ends lost 4 bases and 2 bases, in that order; junction bases with no gene match: 2. This CDR3 comprises 15 residues. Germline loops: CDR1 SGHAT, CDR2 FQNNGV. The CDR3 DNA is TGTGCCAGCAGCTCCGGGACAGGGGCCTACAATGAGCAGTTCTTC. Protein product: CASSSGTGAYNEQFF.

This chain uses TRBV9 with TRBJ2-4; maybe TRBD1 (6 bases). This CDR3 region has 12 residues. Germline V CDR1 and CDR2: SGDLS, YYNGEE. Trimming stripped 3 bases from V and 14 bases from J, with 15 bases between. The DNA of the CDR3 is TGTGCCAGCAGCGGACCCTCAGGGGCGGAGTACTTC. Its protein product is CASSGPSGAEYF.

This clone was recorded once. The chain has TRBV5-4 and TRBJ2-1, with 11 positions matching TRBD2. The V gene's germline CDR1 is SGHNT and CDR2 YYREEE (reference sequence). The CDR3 is 15 residues long. After removal of 5 bases from V and 6 bases from J, the junction contained 7 bases not matched to a gene. The CDR3 DNA is TGTGCCAGCAGAAAACTAGCGGGAGTAGGCAATGAGCAGTTCTTC. Translation: CASRKLAGVGNEQFF.

Notes on this clone: An end of the junction differs from the germline gene, which may be a read error. The chain couples TRBV18 to TRBJ1-1; D gene ambiguous. CDR1 and CDR2 from the germline V gene are KGHSH and LQKENI. This CDR3 region has 14 residues. CDR3 region: CASSPPSGNPEAFF. Here the CDR3 DNA reads TGTGCCAGCTCACCACCCTCCGGGAACCCTGAAGCTTTCTTT.

The chain has TRBV29-1 and TRBJ2-2; 10 bases map to TRBD1. The CDR3 totals 15 residues. Germline V gene data show CDR1 as SQVTM and CDR2 as ANQGSEA. V lost 5 bases to trimming and J lost 5 bases; unmatched junction nucleotides: 8. CDR3 sequence reads: CSVRDRGPGTGELFF. The CDR3 DNA sequence: TGCAGCGTTAGGGACAGGGGCCCGGGGACCGGGGAGCTGTTTTTT.